The next 32 T cell receptor beta chains were all read from a single sample in a study of blood T cell repertoires in COVID-19. TCRdb's table, derived via immunoSEQ multiplex PCR, lists solely in-frame clones and lacks some. Among around 99,000 clones listed, 65% to 90% were seen once. The sequenced material came from peripheral blood. The receptors derive from a woman aged 80 or older with active or convalescent COVID-19.

The chain carries TRBV10-1 and TRBJ2-1, with D perhaps matching TRBD2 (5 bases). Trimming cost V 9 bases and J 8 bases, with 17 bases left between them. Germline V lookup: CDR1 WNHNN, CDR2 SYGVQD (reference sequence). The CDR3 loop spans 13 amino acids. CDR3: CARERSPPDEQFF. Here the CDR3 DNA reads TGCGCCAGAGAGCGGAGCCCCCCAGATGAGCAGTTCTTC.

The chain carries TRBV6-6 and TRBJ1-2, with a tentative D call TRBD1 (5 bases). This CDR3 has 12 amino acids. The germline V and J ends were trimmed by 9 bases and 5 bases, with 13 bases remaining between them. Per the germline V gene, CDR1 is MNHNY and CDR2 is SVGAGI (reference sequence). The CDR3 region has the DNA TGTGCCAGTCTCGGGGGGTGGTATGGCTACACCTTC. Translated, it gives CASLGGWYGYTF.

V gene TRBV4-1 combines with J gene TRBJ2-7; TRBD2 matches 7 bases. Trimming took 0 bases from V and 4 from J; bases not matched to a gene: 6. The CDR3 is 15 residues long. Germline V gene data show CDR1 as MGHRA and CDR2 as YSYEKL. The CDR3 here is CASSQEASGYYEQYF. As DNA, the CDR3 is TGCGCCAGCAGCCAAGAGGCTAGCGGATATTACGAGCAGTACTTC.

This clone was seen a single time. The chain combines TRBV28 with TRBJ2-1; perhaps TRBD1 as D (5 bases). Trimming left V 6 bases short and J 3 bases short, with 18 bases between. There are 16 residues in the CDR3. Per the germline V gene, CDR1 is MDHEN and CDR2 is SYDVKM. The CDR3 reads CASRPRWQGIYNEQFF. CDR3 coding DNA: TGTGCCAGCAGACCTAGGTGGCAGGGTATCTACAATGAGCAGTTCTTC.

The chain is built from TRBV10-3 and TRBJ2-7; 8 positions match TRBD2. J gave up 5 bases and V 11 bases, and 11 bases lay outside the gene matches. The CDR3 length is 13 residues. Germline CDR1 and CDR2: ENHRY and SYGVKD. CDR3: CACRGLAGDEQYF. The DNA of the CDR3 is TGTGCCTGCCGAGGGCTAGCGGGTGACGAGCAGTACTTC.

This clone appeared a single time. The chain joins TRBV5-1 to TRBJ2-3, with 9 bases that match TRBD2. CDR1 SGHRS and CDR2 YFSETQ come from the germline V gene. The CDR3 consists of 15 residues. CDR3 amino acids: CASGGSRSSTDTQYF. CDR3 nucleotide sequence: TGCGCGAGCGGGGGGTCTAGAAGTAGCACAGATACGCAGTATTTT.

V usage is TRBV5-4 and J usage is TRBJ1-1, with D unresolved. The CDR3 spans 11 residues. From germline, CDR1 is SGHNT and CDR2 YYREEE (reference sequence). V was shortened by 4 bases and J by 10 bases, with 11 bases between the two germline ends. CDR3 region: CASSRQGLAFF. The CDR3 bases are TGTGCCAGCAGCCGACAAGGACTAGCTTTCTTT.

The V gene is TRBV28, the J gene TRBJ1-4, with 9 positions matching TRBD1. This CDR3 has 15 amino acids. Germline V gives CDR1 MDHEN, CDR2 SYDVKM. Germline trimming cut 4 bases from V and 8 bases from J; bases unmatched to any gene: 8. The CDR3 DNA reads as TGTGCCAGCAGTTCAAAACGACAGGGGGGGGAAAAACTGTTTTTT. Translating it yields CASSSKRQGGEKLFF.

The chain carries TRBV5-1 and TRBJ2-3, with 7 bases fitting TRBD2. The CDR3 extends over 16 amino acids. The germline gives CDR1 SGHRS, CDR2 YFSETQ. V lost 2 bases to trimming and J lost 2 bases; unmatched junction nucleotides: 8. For the CDR3, the DNA is TGCGCCAGCAGCTTCGGGAGGAGCAAAAACACAGATACGCAGTATTTT. Its protein is CASSFGRSKNTDTQYF.

This clone appeared a few times. The chain joins TRBV30 to TRBJ2-3; 7 positions agree with TRBD1. Germline loops: CDR1 GTSNPN, CDR2 SVGIG (reference sequence). The CDR3 is 14 residues long. The junction had 4 bases not matched to a gene; V was cut back by 4 bases and J by 0 bases. The CDR3 spells CAWTTGVSTDTQYF. In nucleotides, the CDR3 is TGTGCCTGGACCACAGGGGTGAGCACAGATACGCAGTATTTT.

A few counts support this clone. This chain uses TRBV10-2 with TRBJ1-4; 9 nucleotides match TRBD1. CDR1 and CDR2 (germline): WSHSY, SAAADI. The CDR3 is made up of 13 amino acids. The V segment lost 10 bases and the J segment 3 bases; nucleotides outside the gene matches: 3. The CDR3 here is CATTGGSNEKLFF. CDR3 coding DNA: TGCGCCACTACAGGGGGCTCTAATGAAAAACTGTTTTTT.

The chain links TRBV29-1 to TRBJ1-1; possibly TRBD1 for D (5 bases). With 7 bases removed from V and 3 bases from J, the gap between germline ends came to 12 bases. The CDR3 sequence is 12 residues long. Germline V gives CDR1 SQVTM, CDR2 ANQGSEA. This chain's CDR3 is CSGLKGDTEAFF. In DNA form, the CDR3 reads TGCAGCGGCCTAAAAGGGGACACTGAAGCTTTCTTT.

The rearrangement joins TRBV5-1 to TRBJ1-4, with a possible D match to TRBD1 (5 bases). Trimming took 1 base from V and 6 from J, leaving 7 bases between them. This CDR3 region has 13 residues. CDR1 is SGHRS and CDR2 is YFSETQ in the germline V gene. Here the CDR3 reads CASSLKGDEKLFF. The CDR3 nucleotides read TGCGCCAGCAGCTTGAAAGGGGATGAAAAACTGTTTTTT.

V and J are TRBV9 and TRBJ2-1; 9 positions match TRBD2. Germline loops: CDR1 SGDLS, CDR2 YYNGEE. J lost 12 bases, V lost 4 bases, and 17 bases had no gene match. This CDR3 has 16 amino acids. CDR3 in DNA: TGTGCCAGCAGCCCCGGGGGAATTAGCGGGAGACTGGGGCAGTTCTTC. Translating it yields CASSPGGISGRLGQFF.

The chain couples TRBV5-6 to TRBJ2-7; tentatively, D is TRBD1 (5 bases). Germline loops: CDR1 SGHDT, CDR2 YYEEEE. V gave up 5 bases and J gave up 3 bases, with 9 bases separating them. There are 12 residues in the CDR3. CDR3 sequence: CASSHDSYEQYF. The CDR3 nucleotides are TGTGCCAGCAGTCACGACAGCTACGAGCAGTACTTC.

This clone was recorded only once. The chain carries TRBV9 and TRBJ1-1; 7 nucleotides agree with TRBD1. This CDR3 is 15 amino acids long. The V segment lost 3 bases and the J segment 2 bases; nucleotides outside the gene matches: 7. The germline V gene has CDR1 SGDLS and CDR2 YYNGEE. The CDR3 DNA follows: TGTGCCAGCAGCGCCCTGGGACAGACTAACACTGAAGCTTTCTTT. Its protein product is CASSALGQTNTEAFF.

This clone was detected a few times. The rearrangement joins TRBV6-1 to TRBJ1-5; maybe TRBD1 (5 bases). CDR1 is MNHNS, CDR2 SASEGT, per germline. Trimming took 2 bases from V and 7 from J, leaving 12 bases between them. The CDR3 is 14 residues long. The CDR3 region has the DNA TGTGCCAGCAGTGAAATATGGGGCGGCCAGCCCCAGCATTTT. Protein product: CASSEIWGGQPQHF.

This chain links TRBV7-9 with TRBJ1-1; perhaps TRBD1 as D (5 bases). This CDR3 spans 13 amino acids. V was clipped by 4 bases and J by 5 bases, with 11 bases between them. CDR1 is SEHNR, CDR2 FQNEAQ, per germline (reference sequence). CDR3 bases: TGTGCCAGCAGCTACCGACAGAGTACTGAAGCTTTCTTT. It is translated as CASSYRQSTEAFF.

The chain employs TRBV3-1 (or the pseudogene TRBV3-2) and TRBJ2-7; TRBD2 agrees at 14 bases. CDR3 size: 17 residues. V lost 1 base, J lost 2 bases, and 4 bases stayed unmatched. CDR1 and CDR2 from the germline V gene are LGHDT and YNNKEL (reference sequence). The DNA for the CDR3 is TGTGCCAGCAGCCAAGCAGGGACTAGCGGGAGCCCCTACGAGCAGTACTTC. Its translation is CASSQAGTSGSPYEQYF.

V and J are TRBV28 and TRBJ1-6; TRBD1 is a possible D gene (6 bases). CDR1 and CDR2 (germline): MDHEN, SYDVKM. Trimming took off 6 bases at V and 10 bases at J, with 19 bases between the two ends. This CDR3 has 15 amino acids. CDR3 region: CASRRSGERRSPLHF. The CDR3 nucleotides read TGTGCCAGCAGACGATCAGGGGAACGACGCTCACCCCTCCACTTT.

The V gene is TRBV19, the J gene TRBJ2-2, with 7 bases identical to TRBD1. J was trimmed by 5 bases and V by 6 bases; bases with no gene match: 9. CDR3 length: 15 residues. Germline loops: CDR1 LNHDA, CDR2 SQIVND (reference sequence). This chain's CDR3 is CASSHTGVVTGELFF. The CDR3 DNA reads as TGTGCCAGTAGCCATACAGGGGTAGTGACCGGGGAGCTGTTTTTT. The whole variable domain, remainder taken from reference TRBV19 and TRBJ2-2, is DGGITQSPKYLFRKEGQNVTLSCEQNLNHDAMYWYRQDPGQGLRLIYYSQIVNDFQKGDIAEGYSVSREKKESFPLTVTSAQKNPTAFYLCASSHTGVVTGELFFGEGSRLTVL.

The genes are TRBV4-2 and TRBJ2-3; the match to TRBD2 covers 7 bases. The CDR3 is 16 amino acids. V shed 1 base and J 4 bases; nucleotides not matched to a gene: 8. Germline CDR1 is LGHNA and CDR2 is YNFKEQ. The CDR3 spells CASSQVVTLAADTQYF. The CDR3 region has the DNA TGTGCCAGCAGCCAAGTGGTGACGCTAGCGGCAGATACGCAGTATTTT.

This sequence joins TRBV5-1 and TRBJ1-4; D is perhaps TRBD1 (6 bases). The V end was cut by 4 bases, the J end by 8 bases, with 15 bases between. The CDR3 has 14 amino acids. Germline V gene lookup returns CDR1 SGHRS and CDR2 YFSETQ. The CDR3 coding sequence is TGCGCCAGCAGCCCCGTCAACAGGGAAGAAAAACTGTTTTTT. This gives the protein CASSPVNREEKLFF.

The DNA of the CDR3 is TGTGCCAGCAGCCCCCCCCTAGCCGGGGAGCTGTTTTTT. It encodes CASSPPLAGELFF. The chain couples TRBV7-9 to TRBJ2-2; unclear D gene. Germline V gene data show CDR1 as SEHNR and CDR2 as FQNEAQ (reference sequence). The CDR3 is 13 residues long. Trimming removed 5 bases at V and 6 bases at J, with 10 bases between.

The rearrangement joins TRBV11-2 to TRBJ2-3; tentatively, D is TRBD1 (6 bases). Trimming shortened V by 0 bases and J by 5 bases, and 9 bases separated the two germline ends. Germline loops: CDR1 SGHAT, CDR2 FQNNGV. CDR3 length equals 14 residues. As DNA, the CDR3 is TGTGCCAGCAGCTTAGACAGGGGTTTAGATACGCAGTATTTT. Its protein is CASSLDRGLDTQYF.

J is TRBJ2-6 and V is TRBV5-1, with 7 nucleotides matching TRBD1. CDR3 length equals 17 residues. CDR1 SGHRS and CDR2 YFSETQ come from the germline V gene. Trimming removed 0 bases from V and 2 bases from J; junction bases left unmatched: 5. CDR3 amino acids: CASSLVEGGPGANVLTF. The CDR3, as DNA: TGCGCCAGCAGCTTGGTTGAAGGGGGCCCTGGGGCCAACGTCCTGACTTTC.

The chain has TRBV6-5 and TRBJ1-4, with 7 bases matching TRBD1. In germline, CDR1 is MNHEY, CDR2 SVGAGI. The V segment lost 7 bases and the J segment 7 bases; nucleotides outside the gene matches: 9. CDR3 size: 14 residues. CDR3: CASTGTANGEKLFF. CDR3 coding DNA: TGTGCCAGCACCGGGACAGCGAATGGTGAAAAACTGTTTTTT.

Only a few counts were recorded for this clone. The chain joins TRBV6-1 to TRBJ2-7; 9 nucleotides agree with TRBD1. The ends lost 4 bases at V and 5 bases at J; junction bases unmatched: 12. The CDR3 covers 16 residues. CDR1 MNHNS and CDR2 SASEGT come from the germline V gene. CDR3 DNA: TGTGCCAGCAGTGCCACCTCGGGACAGGGCTCTGACGAGCAGTACTTC. This gives the protein CASSATSGQGSDEQYF.

The chain employs TRBV5-1 and TRBJ1-2; D call uncertain. Germline CDR1 is SGHRS and CDR2 is YFSETQ. Trimming removed 5 bases from V and 2 bases from J, with 4 bases in between. The CDR3 has 11 amino acids. The CDR3 region has the DNA TGCGCCAGCAGGCAGAACTATGGCTACACCTTC. It encodes CASRQNYGYTF.

The chain recombines TRBV2 with TRBJ2-1; unclear D gene. Per the germline V gene, CDR1 is SNHLY and CDR2 is FYNNEI. Trimming removed 8 bases from V and 6 bases from J, with 11 bases in between. This CDR3 comprises 12 residues. Here the CDR3 reads CASFFSLNEQFF. CDR3 in DNA: TGTGCCAGCTTTTTTTCCCTCAATGAGCAGTTCTTC.

The chain employs TRBV7-9 and TRBJ2-3; D possibly corresponds to TRBD2 (6 bases). The CDR3 contains 17 residues. Germline V gene lookup returns CDR1 SEHNR and CDR2 FQNEAQ (reference sequence). Between the trimmed V and J ends, which lost 3 bases and 2 bases, there was a span of 18 bases. The CDR3 DNA reads TGTGCCAGCAGCTTCTTGATTAGCGGAGCCCCCACAGATACGCAGTATTTT. This encodes CASSFLISGAPTDTQYF.

The CDR3 DNA reads TGTGCCAGCAGTGGCGAGGGAATTAGCAATCAGCCCCAGCATTTT. Its protein product is CASSGEGISNQPQHF. The chain combines TRBV2 with TRBJ1-5; D unclear. The CDR3 totals 15 residues. Trimming left V 4 bases short and J 0 bases short, with 10 bases between. The germline gives CDR1 SNHLY, CDR2 FYNNEI.